What follows are 14 T cell receptor beta chains derived from one specimen sequenced in a study of blood T cell repertoires in COVID-19. Profiling relied on immunoSEQ multiplex PCR, and the TCRdb table lists in-frame clones only, not all of them. The table shows around 260,000 clones, with about 80% occurring only once. Specimen: peripheral blood. The source is a person aged 70 to 79 with COVID-19, enrolled during active disease.

This clone was observed a single time. V is TRBV24-1 and J is TRBJ1-4; tentative D call: TRBD1 (5 bases). Germline V gene data show CDR1 as KGHDR and CDR2 as SFDVKD. Trimming took off 4 bases at V and 3 bases at J, with 8 bases between the two ends. The CDR3 length is 14 residues. As DNA, the CDR3 is TGTGCCACCAGTGAGGGGGGTTCTAATGAAAAACTGTTTTTT. It encodes CATSEGGSNEKLFF.

This clone showed up just once. The V gene is TRBV11-3, the J gene TRBJ2-1; 13 bases line up with TRBD2. The CDR3 covers 15 residues. Losses at the gene ends were 4 bases for V and 9 bases for J; bases not matched to a gene: 6. Germline lookup yields CDR1 SGHNT and CDR2 YENEEA. The CDR3 region is CASSYTSGGAGEQFF. For the CDR3, the DNA is TGTGCCAGCAGCTATACTAGCGGGGGGGCGGGTGAGCAGTTCTTC. The full variable domain, rest sourced from reference TRBV11-3 and TRBJ2-1, is EAGVVQSPRYKIIEKKQPVAFWCNPISGHNTLYWYLQNLGQGPELLIRYENEEAVDDSQLPKDRFSAERLKGVDSTLKIQPAELGDSAVYLCASSYTSGGAGEQFFGPGTRLTVL.

This clone was found once. This chain connects TRBV5-1 to TRBJ2-2; possible D gene TRBD2, 6 bases. CDR3 length: 14 amino acids. Trimming shortened V by 3 bases and J by 11 bases, and 17 bases separated the two germline ends. Germline CDR1 is SGHRS and CDR2 is YFSETQ. CDR3 amino acids: CASSWGRRDPELFF. The CDR3 DNA reads TGCGCCAGCAGCTGGGGGAGGAGGGACCCAGAGCTGTTTTTT.

In this sample, this clone turned up a few times. At one end the junction does not follow the germline gene, possibly because of a read error. The genes are TRBV27 and TRBJ2-4; D gene ambiguous. Germline values: CDR1 MNHEY, CDR2 SMNVEV (reference sequence). The CDR3 has 8 residues. CDR3 sequence (DNA): TGTGCCAGCGCGAAAGAGGTCTTC. As protein: CASAKEVF.

The rearrangement uses TRBV3-1 (or the pseudogene TRBV3-2) and TRBJ1-2; D not certain. Trimming removed 7 bases from V and 8 bases from J, with 29 bases in between. CDR1 LGHDT and CDR2 YNNKEL come from the germline V gene (reference sequence). The CDR3 has 17 amino acids. CDR3 residues: CASNLGGIHPLSWGYTF. The CDR3 coding sequence is TGTGCCAGCAACCTGGGCGGGATACACCCACTCTCGTGGGGCTACACCTTC.

The chain employs TRBV28 and TRBJ2-7; possibly TRBD1 for D (5 bases). This CDR3 is 17 amino acids long. Trimming left V 1 base short and J 4 bases short, with 20 bases between. Germline values: CDR1 MDHEN, CDR2 SYDVKM. The CDR3 DNA follows: TGTGCCAGCAGTTTATTGGGGCAGTTCCTAACAAGTTACGAGCAGTACTTC. This gives the protein CASSLLGQFLTSYEQYF.

The CDR3 region is CASTGRVYNEQFF. CDR3 sequence (DNA): TGTGCCAGTACGGGGAGGGTCTACAATGAGCAGTTCTTC. This chain links TRBV19 with TRBJ2-1; TRBD2 agrees at 7 bases. The ends lost 7 bases at V and 3 bases at J; junction bases unmatched: 3. The CDR3 length is 13 residues. Germline CDR1 and CDR2: LNHDA and SQIVND (reference sequence).

This clone was seen many times. V gene TRBV30 combines with J gene TRBJ1-5; TRBD1 matches 7 bases. Germline values: CDR1 GTSNPN, CDR2 SVGIG (reference sequence). Losses at the gene ends were 4 bases for V and 2 bases for J; bases not matched to a gene: 14. CDR3 length: 17 amino acids. This CDR3 reads CAWTKGIYRGGNQPQHF. DNA for the CDR3: TGTGCCTGGACCAAGGGTATATACAGGGGTGGCAATCAGCCCCAGCATTTT.

The chain carries TRBV18 and TRBJ2-7; TRBD2 matches at 8 bases. V was pared by 3 bases and J by 6 bases, with 7 bases of the junction left unmatched. CDR1 is KGHSH and CDR2 is LQKENI in the germline V gene. The CDR3 extends over 14 amino acids. In DNA form, the CDR3 reads TGTGCCAGCTCACCGGGGGCGGGAGGTCCCGAGCAGTACTTC. Translated, it gives CASSPGAGGPEQYF. The full variable domain, completed using reference TRBV18 and TRBJ2-7, is NAGVMQNPRHLVRRRGQEARLRCSPMKGHSHVYWYRQLPEEGLKFMVYLQKENIIDESGMPKERFSAEFPKEGPSILRIQQVVRGDSAAYFCASSPGAGGPEQYFGPGTRLTVT.

V gene TRBV6-1 combines with J gene TRBJ1-2; D remains unclear. The germline V gene encodes CDR1 MNHNS and CDR2 SASEGT. CDR3 size: 15 residues. V dropped 1 base and J dropped 6 bases, with 15 bases sitting between them. The CDR3 nucleotides read TGTGCCAGCAGTGAAGTATCGGGTCTTGGAGATGGCTACACCTTC. Its translation: CASSEVSGLGDGYTF.

This rearrangement joins TRBV28 to TRBJ1-6; 8 nucleotides agree with TRBD1. Germline CDR1 is MDHEN and CDR2 is SYDVKM. CDR3 length: 15 residues. J gave up 6 bases and V 5 bases, and 6 bases lay outside the gene matches. The CDR3 region is CASSDRGRGNSPLHF. The DNA for the CDR3 is TGTGCCAGCAGTGACAGGGGCAGAGGTAATTCACCCCTCCACTTT.

This chain uses TRBV15 with TRBJ1-5; 9 nucleotides agree with TRBD1. The CDR3 covers 15 residues. Germline loops: CDR1 LNHNV, CDR2 YYDKDF (reference sequence). V trimming: 6 bases; J trimming: 0 bases; junction bases outside the gene matches: 3. The CDR3 DNA reads TGTGCCACCAGTGGGGACAGGGCTAGCAATCAGCCCCAGCATTTT. This codes for CATSGDRASNQPQHF.

V gene TRBV7-2 combines with J gene TRBJ1-6, with D possibly matching TRBD1 (5 bases). The germline V and J ends were trimmed by 2 bases and 8 bases, with 16 bases remaining between them. From germline, CDR1 is SGHTA and CDR2 FQGNSA. This CDR3 comprises 16 residues. CDR3 coding DNA: TGTGCCAGCAGCTTAAATTGGCGGACGGGGGATTCACCCCTCCACTTT. This encodes CASSLNWRTGDSPLHF.

The chain is built from TRBV7-3 and TRBJ1-2, with TRBD1 identical over 9 bases. V lost 5 bases, J lost 1 base, and 5 bases stayed unmatched. The CDR3 sequence is 15 residues long. The germline CDR1 and CDR2 sequences are SGHTA and FQGTGA. The CDR3: CASSLSGQGNYGYTF. The CDR3 DNA reads as TGTGCCAGCAGCCTGTCGGGACAGGGTAACTATGGCTACACCTTC.